Listed below are T cell receptor beta chains from one sample, sequenced in a study of blood T cell repertoires in COVID-19. Profiled with immunoSEQ multiplex PCR; TCRdb holds only in-frame clones, not every one. The sample lists approximately 290,000 clones, roughly 90% seen once, with roughly an eighth in the top ten. The sequenced sample consisted of peripheral blood. The receptors originated from a woman aged 60 to 75 with acute or convalescent COVID-19. The CDR3 runs from the conserved cysteine through the conserved F or W. D genes are given only for firm matches. Where a row states a size, it is once, few, many or the class of an expanded clone; other rows omit it.

abundance: -; j_gene: TRBJ2-7; d_gene: TRBD1; v_gene: TRBV4-3; CDR3aa: CASSQGQGWEQYF; CDR3nt: TGCGCCAGCAGCCAAGGACAGGGGTGGGAGCAGTACTTC
abundance: -; j_gene: TRBJ1-1; d_gene: -; v_gene: TRBV29-1; CDR3aa: CSDGQVNTEAFF; CDR3nt: TGCAGCGACGGACAAGTGAACACTGAAGCTTTCTTT
abundance: -; j_gene: TRBJ1-5; d_gene: -; v_gene: TRBV6-2/TRBV6-3; CDR3aa: CASSYGGAGNQPQHF; CDR3nt: TGTGCCAGCAGTTACGGTGGGGCAGGGAATCAGCCCCAGCATTTT
abundance: -; j_gene: TRBJ1-5; d_gene: TRBD1; v_gene: TRBV2; CDR3aa: CASSEALQGGQPQHF; CDR3nt: TGTGCCAGCAGTGAAGCGCTTCAGGGGGGCCAGCCCCAGCATTTT
abundance: -; j_gene: TRBJ2-1; d_gene: TRBD2; v_gene: TRBV5-8; CDR3aa: CASSLASGAYSYNEQFF; CDR3nt: TGTGCCAGCAGCTTGGCTAGCGGGGCCTACTCCTACAATGAGCAGTTCTTC
abundance: few; j_gene: TRBJ2-1; d_gene: -; v_gene: TRBV30; CDR3aa: CAWSPHPEQFF; CDR3nt: TGTGCCTGGAGTCCACACCCAGAGCAGTTCTTC
abundance: -; j_gene: TRBJ1-1; d_gene: -; v_gene: TRBV4-1; CDR3aa: CASRRQAVNTEAFF; CDR3nt: TGCGCCAGCAGGCGACAGGCTGTGAACACTGAAGCTTTCTTT
abundance: once; j_gene: TRBJ2-1; d_gene: TRBD1; v_gene: TRBV7-8; CDR3aa: CASSVTGVNEQFF; CDR3nt: TGTGCCAGCAGCGTGACAGGGGTCAATGAGCAGTTCTTC
abundance: few; j_gene: TRBJ2-2; d_gene: -; v_gene: TRBV7-3; CDR3aa: CASSLGQRGELFF; CDR3nt: TGTGCCAGCAGCTTAGGACAGAGAGGGGAGCTGTTTTTT
abundance: once; j_gene: TRBJ2-3; d_gene: -; v_gene: TRBV15; CDR3aa: CATSRDTGGVDTQYF; CDR3nt: TGTGCCACCAGCAGAGATACGGGGGGCGTAGATACGCAGTATTTT
abundance: -; j_gene: TRBJ2-7; d_gene: TRBD1; v_gene: TRBV7-9; CDR3aa: CASSQGQGSYEQYF; CDR3nt: TGTGCCAGCAGCCAAGGACAGGGCTCCTACGAGCAGTACTTC
abundance: -; j_gene: TRBJ2-3; d_gene: TRBD2; v_gene: TRBV9; CDR3aa: CASSSSAGTSGRSDTQYF; CDR3nt: TGTGCCAGCAGCAGTAGCGCAGGGACTAGCGGGAGATCAGATACGCAGTATTTT
abundance: -; j_gene: TRBJ2-2; d_gene: -; v_gene: TRBV9; CDR3aa: CASSRTNLGAGELFF; CDR3nt: TGTGCCAGCAGCCGGACTAACCTTGGGGCCGGGGAGCTGTTTTTT
abundance: -; j_gene: TRBJ1-3; d_gene: -; v_gene: TRBV3-1/TRBV3-2; CDR3aa: CASSPEAGRLSGNTIYF; CDR3nt: TGTGCCAGCAGCCCGGAGGCGGGACGACTCTCTGGAAACACCATATATTTT
abundance: -; j_gene: TRBJ2-2; d_gene: -; v_gene: TRBV5-1; CDR3aa: CASSLEGPTSGTGELFF; CDR3nt: TGCGCCAGCAGCTTGGAGGGTCCTACTTCGGGGACCGGGGAGCTGTTTTTT
abundance: once; j_gene: TRBJ2-7; d_gene: -; v_gene: TRBV23-1; CDR3aa: CASSQCKAGDEQYF; CDR3nt: TGCGCCAGCAGTCAATGCAAGGCAGGGGACGAGCAGTACTTC
abundance: -; j_gene: TRBJ2-7; d_gene: -; v_gene: TRBV6-5; CDR3aa: CASSYQPAATYEQYF; CDR3nt: TGTGCCAGCAGTTATCAACCAGCGGCAACCTACGAGCAGTACTTC
abundance: -; j_gene: TRBJ2-1; d_gene: TRBD1; v_gene: TRBV4-3; CDR3aa: CASSYRQGALNEQFF; CDR3nt: TGCGCCAGCAGCTATCGACAGGGGGCTTTGAATGAGCAGTTCTTC
abundance: once; j_gene: TRBJ2-7; d_gene: -; v_gene: TRBV6-6; CDR3aa: CASSYRSGNAAYEQYF; CDR3nt: TGTGCCAGCAGTTACCGGAGCGGTAACGCGGCCTACGAGCAGTACTTC
abundance: -; j_gene: TRBJ1-5; d_gene: -; v_gene: TRBV28; CDR3aa: CAISQGLDNQPQHF; CDR3nt: TGTGCCATCAGTCAGGGGTTAGACAATCAGCCCCAGCATTTT
abundance: -; j_gene: TRBJ1-6; d_gene: -; v_gene: TRBV7-2; CDR3aa: CASSLERYNSPLHF; CDR3nt: TGTGCCAGCAGCTTAGAGCGGTATAATTCACCCCTCCACTTT
abundance: -; j_gene: TRBJ2-7; d_gene: TRBD1; v_gene: TRBV29-1; CDR3aa: CSVAKGTGGLEQYF; CDR3nt: TGCAGCGTTGCAAAGGGGACAGGGGGCCTCGAGCAGTACTTC
abundance: -; j_gene: TRBJ2-5; d_gene: -; v_gene: TRBV4-2; CDR3aa: CASSPRAVQETQYF; CDR3nt: TGTGCCAGCAGCCCCCGTGCGGTTCAAGAGACCCAGTACTTC
abundance: -; j_gene: TRBJ2-2; d_gene: TRBD2; v_gene: TRBV9; CDR3aa: CASSVQRGRPGLANTGELFF; CDR3nt: TGTGCCAGCAGCGTCCAAAGAGGGAGGCCGGGACTAGCGAACACCGGGGAGCTGTTTTTT
abundance: -; j_gene: TRBJ1-1; d_gene: TRBD1; v_gene: TRBV30; CDR3aa: CAWSVPGGVPEAFF; CDR3nt: TGTGCCTGGAGTGTACCAGGGGGCGTCCCTGAAGCTTTCTTT
abundance: -; j_gene: TRBJ1-5; d_gene: -; v_gene: TRBV3-1/TRBV3-2; CDR3aa: CASSQDLTGGQPQHF; CDR3nt: TGTGCCAGCAGCCAAGATTTGACGGGTGGTCAGCCCCAGCATTTT
abundance: -; j_gene: TRBJ2-6; d_gene: TRBD2; v_gene: TRBV9; CDR3aa: CASSASVQRGISGANVLTF; CDR3nt: TGTGCCAGCAGCGCTAGCGTCCAGCGGGGTATCTCTGGGGCCAACGTCCTGACTTTC
abundance: -; j_gene: TRBJ1-4; d_gene: -; v_gene: TRBV3-1/TRBV3-2; CDR3aa: CASSPRSFAQNEKLFF; CDR3nt: TGTGCCAGCAGCCCCCGAAGTTTCGCTCAGAATGAAAAACTGTTTTTT
abundance: -; j_gene: TRBJ2-1; d_gene: -; v_gene: TRBV7-6; CDR3aa: CASSSRDLLSNEQFF; CDR3nt: TGTGCCAGCAGCTCCCGGGATCTCCTGAGCAATGAGCAGTTCTTC
abundance: once; j_gene: TRBJ1-1; d_gene: -; v_gene: TRBV4-3; CDR3aa: CASSQGGVAEAFF; CDR3nt: TGCGCCAGCAGCCAAGGGGGGGTCGCTGAAGCTTTCTTT
abundance: once; j_gene: TRBJ1-1; d_gene: TRBD1; v_gene: TRBV6-2/TRBV6-3; CDR3aa: CASSYSPDRGGTEAFF; CDR3nt: TGTGCCAGCAGTTACTCACCGGACAGGGGAGGCACTGAAGCTTTCTTT
abundance: -; j_gene: TRBJ2-7; d_gene: TRBD1; v_gene: TRBV4-1; CDR3aa: CASSQDRGSYEQYF; CDR3nt: TGCGCCAGCAGCCAAGACAGGGGGTCCTACGAGCAGTACTTC
abundance: -; j_gene: TRBJ2-5; d_gene: TRBD2; v_gene: TRBV30; CDR3aa: CAWSVPAGLQETQYF; CDR3nt: TGTGCCTGGAGTGTCCCCGCGGGACTACAAGAGACCCAGTACTTC
abundance: -; j_gene: TRBJ2-1; d_gene: TRBD2; v_gene: TRBV7-2; CDR3aa: CASTPRGVKNEQFF; CDR3nt: TGTGCCAGCACCCCCCGGGGGGTTAAAAATGAGCAGTTCTTC
abundance: -; j_gene: TRBJ1-5; d_gene: -; v_gene: TRBV5-1; CDR3aa: CASMRPQHF; CDR3nt: TGCGCCAGCATGCGTCCCCAGCATTTT
abundance: -; j_gene: TRBJ2-7; d_gene: -; v_gene: TRBV19; CDR3aa: CASSDVGGEGSYEQYF; CDR3nt: TGTGCCAGTAGCGATGTGGGGGGAGAAGGCTCCTACGAGCAGTACTTC
abundance: -; j_gene: TRBJ1-5; d_gene: TRBD1; v_gene: TRBV10-3; CDR3aa: CAISEGQGANQPQHF; CDR3nt: TGTGCCATCAGTGAGGGGCAGGGGGCCAATCAGCCCCAGCATTTT
abundance: -; j_gene: TRBJ2-3; d_gene: TRBD2; v_gene: TRBV7-3; CDR3aa: CASSLAGGSTDTQYF; CDR3nt: TGTGCCAGCAGCTTAGCGGGAGGGTCCACAGATACGCAGTATTTT
abundance: once; j_gene: TRBJ1-5; d_gene: -; v_gene: TRBV7-9; CDR3aa: CASSFEAGSQHF; CDR3nt: TGTGCCAGCAGCTTCGAGGCAGGGTCCCAGCATTTT
abundance: -; j_gene: TRBJ1-1; d_gene: -; v_gene: TRBV7-8; CDR3aa: CASSLARGLKNTEAFF; CDR3nt: TGTGCCAGCAGCTTAGCGAGAGGGCTAAAGAACACTGAAGCTTTCTTT
abundance: -; j_gene: TRBJ2-2; d_gene: TRBD2; v_gene: TRBV5-4; CDR3aa: CASSLGLEPDMNTGELFF; CDR3nt: TGTGCCAGCAGCCTGGGACTAGAACCAGATATGAACACCGGGGAGCTGTTTTTT
abundance: once; j_gene: TRBJ2-7; d_gene: TRBD1; v_gene: TRBV6-5; CDR3aa: CASSYSGTGVPYEQYF; CDR3nt: TGTGCCAGCAGTTACTCTGGGACAGGAGTACCCTACGAGCAGTACTTC
abundance: -; j_gene: TRBJ2-2; d_gene: -; v_gene: TRBV10-1; CDR3aa: CASSSAGARTGELFF; CDR3nt: TGCGCCAGCAGTTCGGCGGGGGCTCGGACCGGGGAGCTGTTTTTT
abundance: -; j_gene: TRBJ2-1; d_gene: -; v_gene: TRBV7-9; CDR3aa: CASSHRDTTYNEQFF; CDR3nt: TGTGCCAGCAGCCACCGGGACACCACATACAATGAGCAGTTCTTC
abundance: -; j_gene: TRBJ2-1; d_gene: TRBD2; v_gene: TRBV5-6; CDR3aa: CASSLWTSLTYNEQFF; CDR3nt: TGTGCCAGCAGCTTATGGACTAGCTTAACCTACAATGAGCAGTTCTTC
abundance: -; j_gene: TRBJ2-4; d_gene: -; v_gene: TRBV9; CDR3aa: CASSVGVTSNIQYF; CDR3nt: TGTGCCAGCAGCGTAGGAGTGACTAGTAACATTCAGTACTTC
abundance: -; j_gene: TRBJ2-1; d_gene: TRBD2; v_gene: TRBV27; CDR3aa: CASSFPRSGRAGDEQFF; CDR3nt: TGTGCCAGCAGTTTTCCCCGCAGCGGGAGGGCGGGGGATGAGCAGTTCTTC
abundance: -; j_gene: TRBJ1-2; d_gene: -; v_gene: TRBV7-9; CDR3aa: CASSLGGGYTF; CDR3nt: TGTGCCAGCAGCTTAGGAGGGGGCTACACCTTC
abundance: -; j_gene: TRBJ2-5; d_gene: -; v_gene: TRBV5-4; CDR3aa: CASARAGLQETQYF; CDR3nt: TGTGCCAGCGCGCGGGCCGGCCTTCAAGAGACCCAGTACTTC
abundance: -; j_gene: TRBJ2-7; d_gene: -; v_gene: TRBV6-1; CDR3aa: CASSEAGVSGEQYF; CDR3nt: TGTGCCAGCAGTGAAGCGGGAGTTTCCGGCGAGCAGTACTTC
abundance: once; j_gene: TRBJ1-2; d_gene: -; v_gene: TRBV7-2; CDR3aa: CASSHTDGDYGYTF; CDR3nt: TGTGCCAGCAGCCACACCGACGGAGACTATGGCTACACCTTC
abundance: -; j_gene: TRBJ2-3; d_gene: TRBD2; v_gene: TRBV3-1/TRBV3-2; CDR3aa: CASSQLSGRGDTQYF; CDR3nt: TGTGCCAGCAGCCAACTTAGCGGGAGAGGAGATACGCAGTATTTT
abundance: -; j_gene: TRBJ2-5; d_gene: -; v_gene: TRBV29-1; CDR3aa: CSVSNHGAVTQYF; CDR3nt: TGCAGCGTTTCGAACCATGGGGCAGTAACCCAGTACTTC
abundance: -; j_gene: TRBJ2-1; d_gene: TRBD1; v_gene: TRBV19; CDR3aa: CASSILLGQGSANEQFF; CDR3nt: TGTGCCAGTAGTATACTCTTGGGACAGGGTTCAGCCAATGAGCAGTTCTTC